This entry concerns a single TCR beta chain. What it binds is not known. Trimming removed 2 bases at V and 6 bases at J, with 16 bases between. Looked up from germline, CDR1 is KGHSY and CDR2 is FQNENV. There are 15 residues in the CDR3. Selected pancreatic ductal adenocarcinoma patients had undergone surgery without neoadjuvant therapy. The data were produced by immunoSEQ multiplex PCR, yet TCRdb's version contains in-frame clones alone and is incomplete. Here the sample spans approximately 16,000 clones, more than 75% being singletons. These data are taken from a study of T cells in pancreatic ductal adenocarcinoma. Regarding the study as a whole: Unique clonotypes were roughly 8-fold more numerous in blood than in tumor.

Sequenced: PBMCs. The chain links TRBV16 to TRBJ1-2; no reliable D call. This receptor was identified in a human donor with pancreatic ductal adenocarcinoma. In DNA, the CDR3 is TGTGCCAGCAGCCAACTCCAGAACTCTCTTCATGGCTACACCTTC. It translates to CASSQLQNSLHGYTF.